This T cell receptor (beta chain) was identified during a study of cytomegalovirus exposure and HLA in healthy donors. Regarding the study as a whole: TCR beta chain V- and J-gene trimming was linked, in a later analysis, to a missense variant in DCLRE1C. Donor immune exposure was known only as CMV serostatus.

In the PCR, 60 Vbeta and 13 Jbeta primers were used. The authors' processing: Unique TCR beta chains totaled roughly 80 million in a later count, with approximately 11 million of them shared. TCRdb's copy holds only in-frame clones and misses some; the assay was immunoSEQ multiplex PCR. D and trimming were read from the DNA, whereas the V and J calls and clone size are those reported in that table. The table records about 200,000 clones, approximately 79% of them present only once. This clone was found a few times. Its specificity is unknown. The CDR3 extends over 12 amino acids. V lost 6 bases to trimming and J lost 6 bases, with 12 bases between them. Per the germline V gene, CDR1 is MNHNY and CDR2 is SVGAGI (reference sequence). Healthy people donating bone marrow made up the donors.

The origin of this receptor is a man between 18 and 35 years old in good health and CMV-seronegative. J is TRBJ2-7 and V is TRBV6-6; D possibly corresponds to TRBD2 (5 bases). Sequencing was done on a sample of PBMCs. The CDR3 region has the DNA TGTGCCAGCAGCCACGGACGGGGCGAGCAGTACTTC. Translated, it gives CASSHGRGEQYF.